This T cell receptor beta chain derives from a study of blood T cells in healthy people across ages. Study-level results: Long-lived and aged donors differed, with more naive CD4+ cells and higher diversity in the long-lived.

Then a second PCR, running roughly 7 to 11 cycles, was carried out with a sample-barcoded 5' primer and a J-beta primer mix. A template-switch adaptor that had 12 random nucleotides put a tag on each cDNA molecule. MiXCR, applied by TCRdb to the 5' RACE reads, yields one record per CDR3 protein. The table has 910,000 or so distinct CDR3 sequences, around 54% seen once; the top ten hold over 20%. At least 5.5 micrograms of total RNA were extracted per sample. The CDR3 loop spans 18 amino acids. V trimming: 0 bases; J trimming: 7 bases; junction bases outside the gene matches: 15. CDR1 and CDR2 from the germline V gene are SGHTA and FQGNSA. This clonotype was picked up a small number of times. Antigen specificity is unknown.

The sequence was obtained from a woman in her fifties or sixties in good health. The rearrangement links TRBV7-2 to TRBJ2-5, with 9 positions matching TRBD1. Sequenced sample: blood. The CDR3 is CASSLAGGGTGNVGTQYF. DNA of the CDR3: TGTGCCAGCAGCTTAGCGGGGGGTGGGACAGGGAATGTGGGGACCCAGTACTTC.